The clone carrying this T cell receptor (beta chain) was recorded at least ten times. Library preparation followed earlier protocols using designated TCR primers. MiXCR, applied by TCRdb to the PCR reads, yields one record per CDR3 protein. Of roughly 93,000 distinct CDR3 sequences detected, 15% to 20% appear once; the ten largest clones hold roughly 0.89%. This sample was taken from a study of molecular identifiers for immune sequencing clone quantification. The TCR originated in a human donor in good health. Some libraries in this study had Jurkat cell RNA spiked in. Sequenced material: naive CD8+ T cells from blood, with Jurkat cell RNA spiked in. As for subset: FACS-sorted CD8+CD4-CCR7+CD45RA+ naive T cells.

This CDR3 reads CASSSAREVTDTQYF. CDR3 nucleotides: TGTGCCAGCAGCTCGGCCAGGGAGGTCACAGATACGCAGTATTTT. V usage is TRBV5-5 and J usage is TRBJ2-3; weak D call: TRBD2 (6 bases). Germline-derived CDR1 and CDR2 are SGHKS and YYEKEE (reference sequence). CDR3 length equals 15 residues. Trimming stripped 3 bases from V and 2 bases from J, with 13 bases between.